The 15 T cell receptor beta chains in this list originate from one sample, sequenced in a study of blood T cells in healthy people across ages. The use of a sample-barcoded 5' primer and a J-beta primer mix characterized a second PCR of 7 to 11 cycles. Each CDR3 protein is one row after TCRdb ran MiXCR on the 5' RACE reads. The sample yields roughly 1.9 million distinct CDR3 sequences, 35% to 50% seen once. The sample consisted of blood. All receptors come from a human donor in good health.

The V and J genes are TRBV20-1 and TRBJ2-1; 8 nucleotides match TRBD2. The CDR3 has 13 amino acids. After removal of 0 bases from V and 7 bases from J, the junction contained 2 bases not matched to a gene. CDR1 DFQATT and CDR2 SNEGSKA come from the germline V gene (reference sequence). CDR3 in DNA: TGCAGTGCTAGAGACGGGGGGGCTAATGAGCAGTTCTTC. Amino acids: CSARDGGANEQFF.

With regard to this clonotype: A much bigger clone sits one base away, suggesting this may be a read error. For the CDR3, the DNA is TGCAGCGTAGCGACAGGGGGCGTAAGTGGCTGCACCTTC. Protein product: CSVATGGVSGCTF. The chain employs TRBV29-1 and TRBJ1-2, with TRBD1 identical over 10 bases. The CDR3 length is 13 residues. CDR1 is SQVTM and CDR2 is ANQGSEA in the germline V gene.

This clonotype came up a few times. A junction end diverges from the germline sequence, so it may reflect a read error. The CDR3 region is CASSPSPGANNGQFF. CDR3 in DNA: TGCGCCAGCAGCCCATCCCCAGGGGCCAACAATGGGCAGTTCTTC. The chain links TRBV4-1 to TRBJ2-1; TRBD1 might be the D (6 bases). CDR3 size: 15 residues. Germline CDR1 reads MGHRA; CDR2 reads YSYEKL.

This clonotype has just one count. This chain joins TRBV28 and TRBJ1-1, with a tentative D call TRBD1 (6 bases). The V end lost 7 bases, the J end lost 8 bases, and 14 bases lay between the germline ends. Germline CDR1 is MDHEN and CDR2 is SYDVKM. The length of the CDR3 is 12 residues. The CDR3 loop reads CASTAGGGEAFF. The CDR3 nucleotides read TGTGCCAGCACCGCCGGCGGGGGCGAAGCTTTCTTT.

J is TRBJ1-2 and V is TRBV20-1; no reliable D call. V lost 0 bases and J 4 bases, leaving 15 bases between the germline ends. This CDR3 is 15 amino acids long. Germline V CDR1 and CDR2: DFQATT, SNEGSKA (reference sequence). In DNA form, the CDR3 reads TGCAGTGCTAGAGATTTTCGGGTTCCGAGCTATGGCTACACCTTC. This codes for CSARDFRVPSYGYTF.

The gene calls are TRBV10-3 and TRBJ1-1; a possible D gene is TRBD1 (6 bases). This CDR3 has 14 amino acids. Trimming stripped 3 bases from V and 6 bases from J, with 14 bases between. Germline V lookup: CDR1 ENHRY, CDR2 SYGVKD. CDR3 residues: CAISDPTRTAEAFF. The CDR3 coding sequence is TGTGCCATCAGTGACCCGACAAGGACAGCTGAAGCTTTCTTT.

The gene calls are TRBV6-5 and TRBJ1-2; 7 bases align to TRBD1. This CDR3 is built from 14 residues. The trim removed 5 bases at V and 4 bases at J, leaving 7 bases unmatched. CDR1 and CDR2 (germline): MNHEY, SVGAGI. In DNA form, the CDR3 reads TGTGCCAGCAGTCCCAACAGGGGTGGCTATGGCTACACCTTC. It translates to CASSPNRGGYGYTF.

This clonotype was seen a few times. The chain combines TRBV6-5 with TRBJ1-6; D gene ambiguous. Germline CDR1 reads MNHEY; CDR2 reads SVGAGI. The CDR3 is 13 residues long. Trimming shortened V by 0 bases and J by 9 bases, and 6 bases separated the two germline ends. The CDR3 protein is CASSYSISSPLHF. CDR3 sequence (DNA): TGTGCCAGCAGTTACTCGATCTCTTCACCCCTCCACTTT.

V usage is TRBV7-8 and J usage is TRBJ1-2, with D uncertain. This CDR3 comprises 15 residues. With 2 bases removed from V and 0 bases from J, the gap between germline ends came to 10 bases. The germline V gene has CDR1 SGHVS and CDR2 FQNEAQ. The CDR3 coding sequence is TGTGCCAGCAGCTTATTGCAGGTGTCTAACTATGGCTACACCTTC. Translating it yields CASSLLQVSNYGYTF.

This clonotype is a singleton in its sample. This CDR3 is CASSVARARETQYF. Written as DNA, the CDR3 is TGTGCCAGCAGTGTGGCAAGGGCGAGAGAGACCCAGTACTTC. This chain links TRBV2 with TRBJ2-5; D is uncertain. Germline loops: CDR1 SNHLY, CDR2 FYNNEI. The germline V and J ends were trimmed by 4 bases and 4 bases, with 13 bases remaining between them. This CDR3 comprises 14 residues.

This clonotype was detected only a few times. This chain uses TRBV11-3 with TRBJ2-5; 11 bases are shared with TRBD1. The length of the CDR3 is 16 residues. Per germline, CDR1 SGHNT and CDR2 YENEEA. Trimming took 2 bases from V and 4 from J; bases not matched to a gene: 6. DNA for the CDR3: TGTGCCAGCAGCTTATTTGGGACAGGGGGAACAGAGACCCAGTACTTC. Protein: CASSLFGTGGTETQYF. The full variable domain, with the rest looked up from reference TRBV11-3 and TRBJ2-5, is EAGVVQSPRYKIIEKKQPVAFWCNPISGHNTLYWYLQNLGQGPELLIRYENEEAVDDSQLPKDRFSAERLKGVDSTLKIQPAELGDSAVYLCASSLFGTGGTETQYFGPGTRLLVL.

This clonotype was seen just once. The chain couples TRBV5-4 to TRBJ2-7, with D tentatively TRBD1 (6 bases). Per germline, CDR1 SGHNT and CDR2 YYREEE (reference sequence). The length of the CDR3 is 13 residues. The germline V and J ends were trimmed by 5 bases and 9 bases, with 18 bases remaining between them. In nucleotides, the CDR3 is TGTGCCAGCAGAATGGACAGTTTCCCGGGGCAGTACTTC. This encodes CASRMDSFPGQYF. The full variable domain, its missing parts supplied by reference TRBV5-4 and TRBJ2-7, is ETGVTQSPTHLIKTRGQQVTLRCSSQSGHNTVSWYQQALGQGPQFIFQYYREEENGRGNFPPRFSGLQFPNYSSELNVNALELDDSALYLCASRMDSFPGQYFGPGTRLTVT.

This clonotype was seen a few times. The chain is built from TRBV7-2 and TRBJ2-5; 7 nucleotides line up with TRBD1. This CDR3 spans 17 amino acids. Germline V gene sequence: CDR1 SGHTA, CDR2 FQGNSA. V shed 1 base and J 2 bases; nucleotides not matched to a gene: 10. The CDR3 DNA is TGTGCCAGCAGCTTAGACCCGGGACAGACGAAACAAGAGACCCAGTACTTC. Its protein product is CASSLDPGQTKQETQYF.

The sample holds a few counts of this clonotype. Sequence at one end of the junction differs from germline and may be a read error. V and J are TRBV4-1 and TRBJ2-1, with no clear D. CDR1 and CDR2 from the germline V gene are MGHRA and YSYEKL. The CDR3 totals 17 residues. This CDR3 reads CASSQGKARSSYNEQFF. The CDR3, as DNA: TGCGCCAGCAGTCAAGGTAAGGCCCGGAGCTCCTACAATGAGCAGTTCTTC.

This clonotype was observed a single time. J is TRBJ1-4 and V is TRBV27, with D unresolved. The V gene's germline CDR1 is MNHEY and CDR2 SMNVEV (reference sequence). The CDR3 runs 15 residues. Trimming stripped 7 bases from V and 7 bases from J, with 19 bases between. The CDR3: CASTNHYRSSEKLFF. CDR3 coding DNA: TGTGCCAGCACCAACCACTATCGGAGTTCTGAAAAACTGTTTTTT.